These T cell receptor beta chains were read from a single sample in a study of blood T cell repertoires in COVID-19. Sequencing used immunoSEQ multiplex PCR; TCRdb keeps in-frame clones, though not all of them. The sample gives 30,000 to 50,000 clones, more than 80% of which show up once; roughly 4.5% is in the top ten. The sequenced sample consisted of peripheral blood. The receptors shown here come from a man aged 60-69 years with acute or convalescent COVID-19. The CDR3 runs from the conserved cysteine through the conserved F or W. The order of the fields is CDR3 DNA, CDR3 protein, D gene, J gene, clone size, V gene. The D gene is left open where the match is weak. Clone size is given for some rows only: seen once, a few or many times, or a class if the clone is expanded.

cdr3_nt: TGTGCCAGCAGGGGCCCTGATCGTCCGGAGGGGCAGTACTTC; cdr3_aa: CASRGPDRPEGQYF; d_call: NA; j_call: TRBJ2-7; clone_size: NA; v_call: TRBV6-5
cdr3_nt: TGCGCCAGCAGCCAAGTATCGGGGACCGGGGAGCTGTTTTTT; cdr3_aa: CASSQVSGTGELFF; d_call: NA; j_call: TRBJ2-2; clone_size: few; v_call: TRBV4-3
cdr3_nt: TGTGCCAGCAGTGCCGGGACTTCCGTCTACGAGCAGTACTTC; cdr3_aa: CASSAGTSVYEQYF; d_call: NA; j_call: TRBJ2-7; clone_size: NA; v_call: TRBV2
cdr3_nt: TGCGCCAGCAGCCCGGGACAGGGAAACAATGAGCAGTTCTTC; cdr3_aa: CASSPGQGNNEQFF; d_call: TRBD1; j_call: TRBJ2-1; clone_size: NA; v_call: TRBV5-1
cdr3_nt: TGTGCCAGCAGCTTGGAGGGGTACTACGCAGAGCAGTACTTC; cdr3_aa: CASSLEGYYAEQYF; d_call: NA; j_call: TRBJ2-7; clone_size: NA; v_call: TRBV5-4
cdr3_nt: TGTGCCAGCTCACCACCAACGACAGGGGGGAAGTATGGCTACACCTTC; cdr3_aa: CASSPPTTGGKYGYTF; d_call: TRBD1; j_call: TRBJ1-2; clone_size: NA; v_call: TRBV18
cdr3_nt: TGTGCCTGGAGTCGGCAGGGGCTCGAAAAACTGTTTTTT; cdr3_aa: CAWSRQGLEKLFF; d_call: NA; j_call: TRBJ1-4; clone_size: NA; v_call: TRBV30
cdr3_nt: TGTGCCAGCACTGGGGCCCAGGGGAACATTCAGTACTTC; cdr3_aa: CASTGAQGNIQYF; d_call: NA; j_call: TRBJ2-4; clone_size: NA; v_call: TRBV2
cdr3_nt: TGTGCCACCAGCCGGACAGGGGCGGGTATGAAGGAAGAGACAGATACGCAGTATTTT; cdr3_aa: CATSRTGAGMKEETDTQYF; d_call: TRBD1; j_call: TRBJ2-3; clone_size: once; v_call: TRBV24-1
cdr3_nt: TGCGCCAGCAGCTCGGACACTAATTCACCCCTCCACTTT; cdr3_aa: CASSSDTNSPLHF; d_call: NA; j_call: TRBJ1-6; clone_size: NA; v_call: TRBV5-1
cdr3_nt: TGTGCCAGCAGCGCCGGACTAGTCCGTTATGAGCAGTTCTTC; cdr3_aa: CASSAGLVRYEQFF; d_call: TRBD2; j_call: TRBJ2-1; clone_size: NA; v_call: TRBV7-2
cdr3_nt: TGTGCCAGCAGCAGAAGTCAGGGAGGCTACACCTTC; cdr3_aa: CASSRSQGGYTF; d_call: NA; j_call: TRBJ1-2; clone_size: few; v_call: TRBV2
cdr3_nt: TGTGCCAGCAGTTTGGGTGGGACAGGGGGCCATGAAGCTTTCTTT; cdr3_aa: CASSLGGTGGHEAFF; d_call: TRBD1; j_call: TRBJ1-1; clone_size: NA; v_call: TRBV28
cdr3_nt: TGTGCCTGGACCCCACCCCACATAGCGGGGGGTCGGAATGAGCAGTTCTTC; cdr3_aa: CAWTPPHIAGGRNEQFF; d_call: TRBD2; j_call: TRBJ2-1; clone_size: once; v_call: TRBV30
cdr3_nt: TGTGCCAGCTCGCCAACAATTGGTCACAATGAGCAGTTCTTC; cdr3_aa: CASSPTIGHNEQFF; d_call: NA; j_call: TRBJ2-1; clone_size: once; v_call: TRBV18
cdr3_nt: TGTGCCAGCAGCCTCGACAGGGGTTCGGATGGCTACACCTTC; cdr3_aa: CASSLDRGSDGYTF; d_call: TRBD1; j_call: TRBJ1-2; clone_size: NA; v_call: TRBV3-1/TRBV3-2
cdr3_nt: TGTGCCAGCAGTGAAGACTCAACAGGGTTGGTCATATATTTT; cdr3_aa: CASSEDSTGLVIYF; d_call: NA; j_call: TRBJ1-3; clone_size: NA; v_call: TRBV2
cdr3_nt: TGTGCCACCGCGAGAATGAGCGGGAGTGGCTACGAGCAGTACTTC; cdr3_aa: CATARMSGSGYEQYF; d_call: TRBD2; j_call: TRBJ2-7; clone_size: few; v_call: TRBV19
cdr3_nt: TGTGCCAGCAGCCGACAGGGGAGTGGGACCGGGGAGCTGTTTTTT; cdr3_aa: CASSRQGSGTGELFF; d_call: TRBD1; j_call: TRBJ2-2; clone_size: NA; v_call: TRBV11-2
cdr3_nt: TGTGCCACCAGTGACGGTAGGGGTGAGCAGTTCTTC; cdr3_aa: CATSDGRGEQFF; d_call: NA; j_call: TRBJ2-1; clone_size: NA; v_call: TRBV24-1
cdr3_nt: TGTGCTAGTGTCCGAGACACCTTCTATGGCTACACCTTC; cdr3_aa: CASVRDTFYGYTF; d_call: NA; j_call: TRBJ1-2; clone_size: NA; v_call: TRBV12-5
cdr3_nt: TGTGCCAGCAGCGCGGACAGGGCGGCTAACTATGGCTACACCTTC; cdr3_aa: CASSADRAANYGYTF; d_call: TRBD1; j_call: TRBJ1-2; clone_size: NA; v_call: TRBV9
cdr3_nt: TGTGCCAGCAGCCGGAAACGGGGAGACCCCACGGATACGCAGTATTTT; cdr3_aa: CASSRKRGDPTDTQYF; d_call: NA; j_call: TRBJ2-3; clone_size: NA; v_call: TRBV14
cdr3_nt: TGTGCCAGCACCCATGACACAGGGCATGACTATGGCTACACCTTC; cdr3_aa: CASTHDTGHDYGYTF; d_call: NA; j_call: TRBJ1-2; clone_size: NA; v_call: TRBV7-9
cdr3_nt: TGTGCCAACAGATTCGGTACAGGGGCAACCGGGGAGCTGTTTTTT; cdr3_aa: CANRFGTGATGELFF; d_call: TRBD1; j_call: TRBJ2-2; clone_size: NA; v_call: TRBV27
cdr3_nt: TGTGCCAGCAGTCAGCGGGGGGGGTGGGAGCAGTACTTC; cdr3_aa: CASSQRGGWEQYF; d_call: TRBD2; j_call: TRBJ2-7; clone_size: NA; v_call: TRBV6-5
cdr3_nt: TGTGCCACCTCTAAGGGGACTAGCGGGAGGAATGAGCAGTTCTTC; cdr3_aa: CATSKGTSGRNEQFF; d_call: TRBD2; j_call: TRBJ2-1; clone_size: once; v_call: TRBV27
cdr3_nt: TGTGCCAGCAGCTCGGACAGGGGATCCTACAATGAGCAGTTCTTC; cdr3_aa: CASSSDRGSYNEQFF; d_call: TRBD1; j_call: TRBJ2-1; clone_size: NA; v_call: TRBV7-2
cdr3_nt: TGTGCCATCAGTGGTACACAGATGAACACTGAAGCTTTCTTT; cdr3_aa: CAISGTQMNTEAFF; d_call: NA; j_call: TRBJ1-1; clone_size: NA; v_call: TRBV10-3
cdr3_nt: TGTGCCAGCAGTACCTTTGGACTAGCGGGGCAAGAGACCCAGTACTTC; cdr3_aa: CASSTFGLAGQETQYF; d_call: TRBD2; j_call: TRBJ2-5; clone_size: NA; v_call: TRBV6-2/TRBV6-3
cdr3_nt: TGTGCCCGGTATGAACAGGGGGCCTCTGAAGCTTTCTTT; cdr3_aa: CARYEQGASEAFF; d_call: TRBD1; j_call: TRBJ1-1; clone_size: NA; v_call: TRBV30
cdr3_nt: TGTGCCAGCAGCGTGTCCGAGGGCCAGCCCCAGCATTTT; cdr3_aa: CASSVSEGQPQHF; d_call: NA; j_call: TRBJ1-5; clone_size: NA; v_call: TRBV12-3/TRBV12-4
cdr3_nt: TGTGCCAGCAGCTTAGGGCCCACAGGGGGCGCAGGTGGCTACACCTTC; cdr3_aa: CASSLGPTGGAGGYTF; d_call: TRBD1; j_call: TRBJ1-2; clone_size: NA; v_call: TRBV5-6
cdr3_nt: TGTGCCTGGAGTGTCCTCCAAGAGACCCAGTACTTC; cdr3_aa: CAWSVLQETQYF; d_call: NA; j_call: TRBJ2-5; clone_size: NA; v_call: TRBV30
cdr3_nt: TGTGCCAGCAGCGTAGTGGGGGCGGGGGGCACTGAAGCTTTCTTT; cdr3_aa: CASSVVGAGGTEAFF; d_call: NA; j_call: TRBJ1-1; clone_size: NA; v_call: TRBV9
cdr3_nt: TGTGCCAGCAAGCGGGACAAACAAACCCTACCGACTGAAGCTTTCTTT; cdr3_aa: CASKRDKQTLPTEAFF; d_call: NA; j_call: TRBJ1-1; clone_size: medium-sized; v_call: TRBV2
cdr3_nt: TGTGCCAGCAGCGGCCGGGACAGGGTTCCCGCGAACACCGGGGAGCTGTTTTTT; cdr3_aa: CASSGRDRVPANTGELFF; d_call: TRBD1; j_call: TRBJ2-2; clone_size: NA; v_call: TRBV9
cdr3_nt: TGTGCCAGCAGCGTAGGTCCAGCGTGGGATACGCAGTATTTT; cdr3_aa: CASSVGPAWDTQYF; d_call: NA; j_call: TRBJ2-3; clone_size: NA; v_call: TRBV9
cdr3_nt: TGTGCCAGTAGTATAGATCGAGGACTAGCGGGAGAAGAGCAGTACTTC; cdr3_aa: CASSIDRGLAGEEQYF; d_call: TRBD2; j_call: TRBJ2-7; clone_size: NA; v_call: TRBV19
cdr3_nt: TGTGCCAGTAGTATAGTAGGGGGACAAGTAAGGTCCCCCGGGGAGCTGTTTTTT; cdr3_aa: CASSIVGGQVRSPGELFF; d_call: NA; j_call: TRBJ2-2; clone_size: NA; v_call: TRBV19
cdr3_nt: TGTGCCAGCAGTTTATCTGGCGGGAGGGCCGGGGAGCTGTTTTTT; cdr3_aa: CASSLSGGRAGELFF; d_call: TRBD2; j_call: TRBJ2-2; clone_size: NA; v_call: TRBV28
cdr3_nt: TGTGCCAGCAGCCAGGGACTAGCGGCACCCTACAATGAGCAGTTCTTC; cdr3_aa: CASSQGLAAPYNEQFF; d_call: TRBD2; j_call: TRBJ2-1; clone_size: NA; v_call: TRBV3-1/TRBV3-2
cdr3_nt: TGTGCCAGCAGTAACCAGGGTCTCCCCAAAAACATTCAGTACTTC; cdr3_aa: CASSNQGLPKNIQYF; d_call: NA; j_call: TRBJ2-4; clone_size: NA; v_call: TRBV2
cdr3_nt: TGCGCCAGCAGCTTGGACACCGCCCTCTATGGCTACACCTTC; cdr3_aa: CASSLDTALYGYTF; d_call: NA; j_call: TRBJ1-2; clone_size: NA; v_call: TRBV5-1
cdr3_nt: TGTGCCAGCAGTTGGACAGGGGTATCTGAAGCTTTCTTT; cdr3_aa: CASSWTGVSEAFF; d_call: TRBD1; j_call: TRBJ1-1; clone_size: once; v_call: TRBV12-3/TRBV12-4
cdr3_nt: TGCGCCAGCAGCTTGGCCCCCCCGGGACAGGGGGGATTACGGGGAACTGAAGCTTTCTTT; cdr3_aa: CASSLAPPGQGGLRGTEAFF; d_call: TRBD1; j_call: TRBJ1-1; clone_size: NA; v_call: TRBV5-1
cdr3_nt: TGTGCCAGCAGCTCACAAGGCGGGGGTACGGGTGAGCAGTTCTTC; cdr3_aa: CASSSQGGGTGEQFF; d_call: TRBD2; j_call: TRBJ2-1; clone_size: NA; v_call: TRBV11-2
cdr3_nt: TGTGCCAGCAGTTTATTTAGAAACCAAGAGACCCAGTACTTC; cdr3_aa: CASSLFRNQETQYF; d_call: NA; j_call: TRBJ2-5; clone_size: few; v_call: TRBV28
cdr3_nt: TGTGCCATCAGCGCCCCGGCCGGGGAGCTGTTTTTT; cdr3_aa: CAISAPAGELFF; d_call: NA; j_call: TRBJ2-2; clone_size: NA; v_call: TRBV10-3
cdr3_nt: TGTGCCAGCAGCCCAACAGGGGGCCTGGGCTACACCTTC; cdr3_aa: CASSPTGGLGYTF; d_call: TRBD1; j_call: TRBJ1-2; clone_size: NA; v_call: TRBV9
cdr3_nt: TGTGCCAGCAGCTTTGGGGGGAATCAGCCCCAGCATTTT; cdr3_aa: CASSFGGNQPQHF; d_call: NA; j_call: TRBJ1-5; clone_size: NA; v_call: TRBV7-2
cdr3_nt: TGTGCCAGCTACTCCGCCTGGGTTGGGGACAGCTCCTACGAGCAGTACTTC; cdr3_aa: CASYSAWVGDSSYEQYF; d_call: TRBD1; j_call: TRBJ2-7; clone_size: NA; v_call: TRBV2
cdr3_nt: TGTGCCAGTAGCCCTCAAGGTAGCGGCGGCTACACCTTC; cdr3_aa: CASSPQGSGGYTF; d_call: NA; j_call: TRBJ1-2; clone_size: NA; v_call: TRBV19
cdr3_nt: TGTGCCAGCAGCTCCGGGACTAGCTCCTTCAATGAGCAGTTCTTC; cdr3_aa: CASSSGTSSFNEQFF; d_call: TRBD2; j_call: TRBJ2-1; clone_size: NA; v_call: TRBV5-8
cdr3_nt: TGTGCCAGCAGCTCCCTGACAGGGGGAAGCGAAGAGACCCAGTACTTC; cdr3_aa: CASSSLTGGSEETQYF; d_call: TRBD1; j_call: TRBJ2-5; clone_size: NA; v_call: TRBV5-6
cdr3_nt: TGTGCCATCCTTGCGTTAGGGGTAGTGGTTGGGAACACTGAAGCTTTCTTT; cdr3_aa: CAILALGVVVGNTEAFF; d_call: NA; j_call: TRBJ1-1; clone_size: NA; v_call: TRBV28
cdr3_nt: TGCGCCAGCAAAATATGGACAGTGGGGGCTGATACGCAGTATTTT; cdr3_aa: CASKIWTVGADTQYF; d_call: NA; j_call: TRBJ2-3; clone_size: NA; v_call: TRBV5-1
cdr3_nt: TGTGCCAGTAGGGACAGGGGCGATGAAAAACTGTTTTTT; cdr3_aa: CASRDRGDEKLFF; d_call: TRBD1; j_call: TRBJ1-4; clone_size: NA; v_call: TRBV19
cdr3_nt: TGTGCCACCAGTGATTTTACCGGGAATGAGCAGTTCTTC; cdr3_aa: CATSDFTGNEQFF; d_call: NA; j_call: TRBJ2-1; clone_size: NA; v_call: TRBV24-1
cdr3_nt: TGTGCCAGCAGCTTCGGGGAGAATCAGCCCCAGCATTTT; cdr3_aa: CASSFGENQPQHF; d_call: NA; j_call: TRBJ1-5; clone_size: NA; v_call: TRBV7-2